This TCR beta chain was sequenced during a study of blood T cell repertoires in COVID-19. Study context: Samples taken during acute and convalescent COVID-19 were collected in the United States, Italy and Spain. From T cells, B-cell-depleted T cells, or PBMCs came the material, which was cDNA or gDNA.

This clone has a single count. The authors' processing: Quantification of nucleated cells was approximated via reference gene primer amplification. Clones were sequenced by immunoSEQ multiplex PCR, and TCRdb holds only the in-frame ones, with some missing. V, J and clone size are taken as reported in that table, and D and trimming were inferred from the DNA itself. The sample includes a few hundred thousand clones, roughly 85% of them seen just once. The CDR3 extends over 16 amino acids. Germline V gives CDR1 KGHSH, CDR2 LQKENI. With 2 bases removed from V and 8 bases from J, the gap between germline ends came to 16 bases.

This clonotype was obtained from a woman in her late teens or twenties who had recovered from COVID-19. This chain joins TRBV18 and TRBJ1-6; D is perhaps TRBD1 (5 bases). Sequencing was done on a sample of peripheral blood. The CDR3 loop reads CASSPGGWQGDSPLHF. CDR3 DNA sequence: TGTGCCAGCTCACCAGGAGGGTGGCAGGGCGATTCACCCCTCCACTTT.